The 9 T cell receptor beta chains listed next were all sequenced from one sample in a study of regulatory T cells in long-lasting Graves disease. Building of the TCR beta libraries involved iRepertoire HTBI primers and Arm-PCR of CDR3 regions. Using its own MiXCR run on the multiplex PCR reads, TCRdb lists one record per CDR3 protein. Of under 300,000 distinct CDR3 sequences listed, over 20% are singletons. Time point of the sample: newly diagnosed GD, antithyroid drugs for less than 3 months. Making the TCR library involved RNA that had been extracted from PBMCs. Material: peripheral blood mononuclear cells (PBMCs), obtained at new diagnosis, from a patient treated with antithyroid drugs. These receptors all stem from a female donor with Graves disease.

There are many counts of this clonotype. The chain recombines TRBV5-6 with TRBJ2-7; 11 nucleotides line up with TRBD2. The CDR3 extends over 15 amino acids. Germline lookup yields CDR1 SGHDT and CDR2 YYEEEE. The V segment lost 4 bases and the J segment 7 bases; nucleotides outside the gene matches: 10. Here the CDR3 DNA reads TGTGCCAGCAGCGCGGGGCTAGCGGGAGGTAGGGAGCAGTACTTC. The encoded protein is CASSAGLAGGREQYF. Full variable domain (missing parts from reference TRBV5-6 and TRBJ2-7): DAGVTQSPTHLIKTRGQQVTLRCSPKSGHDTVSWYQQALGQGPQFIFQYYEEEERQRGNFPDRFSGHQFPNYSSELNVNALLLGDSALYLCASSAGLAGGREQYFGPGTRLTVT.

This clonotype was observed many times. The chain recombines TRBV15 with TRBJ2-3; 8 bases are shared with TRBD2. The CDR3 runs 20 residues. Germline V gene sequence: CDR1 LNHNV, CDR2 YYDKDF (reference sequence). Trimming at V came to 1 base and at J to 1 base, leaving 16 bases not matched to a gene. CDR3 sequence: CATSRVLFRSGVTGTDTQYF. The CDR3 DNA reads as TGTGCCACCAGCAGAGTACTTTTCCGTAGCGGGGTTACCGGCACAGATACGCAGTATTTT.

The CDR3 sequence is CAISEGVSPLHF. CDR3 DNA sequence: TGTGCCATCAGTGAAGGAGTTTCACCCCTCCACTTT. The chain has TRBV10-3 and TRBJ1-6; no reliable D call. Between the trimmed V and J ends, which lost 3 bases and 9 bases, there was a span of 6 bases. The CDR3 is 12 amino acids. Germline V gene lookup returns CDR1 ENHRY and CDR2 SYGVKD.

This clonotype was recorded at least ten times. This chain links TRBV6-1 with TRBJ2-7, with TRBD1 as a possible D gene (8 bases). CDR3 length: 14 residues. In germline, CDR1 is MNHNS, CDR2 SASEGT. V gave up 10 bases and J gave up 5 bases, with 21 bases separating them. CDR3 in amino acids: CATTGGQDNDEQYF. The CDR3 DNA reads TGTGCCACGACGGGGGGACAGGATAACGACGAGCAGTACTTC.

In its sample, this clonotype was seen many times. The chain links TRBV7-9 to TRBJ1-1; D possibly corresponds to TRBD1 (5 bases). Germline V gene data show CDR1 as SEHNR and CDR2 as FQNEAQ (reference sequence). The CDR3 length is 17 residues. V gave up 3 bases and J gave up 3 bases, with 20 bases separating them. CDR3 residues: CASSFRPAGFWDTEAFF. CDR3 DNA: TGTGCCAGCAGCTTTAGGCCCGCAGGGTTTTGGGACACTGAAGCTTTCTTT. Variable domain in full (rest from reference TRBV7-9 and TRBJ1-1): DTGVSQNPRHKITKRGQNVTFRCDPISEHNRLYWYRQTLGQGPEFLTYFQNEAQLEKSRLLSDRFSAERPKGSFSTLEIQRTEQGDSAMYLCASSFRPAGFWDTEAFFGQGTRLTVV.

This clonotype was seen at least ten times. This sequence joins TRBV7-2 and TRBJ2-1; 7 bases align to TRBD2. CDR3 length: 16 amino acids. Per germline, CDR1 SGHTA and CDR2 FQGNSA. With V trimmed by 1 base and J by 7 bases, 10 bases remained unmatched. The DNA for the CDR3 is TGTGCCAGCAGCTTAGTGGGCGGGAGATCGTCAAATGAGCAGTTCTTC. It codes for CASSLVGGRSSNEQFF.

This clonotype was detected a few times. A single base separates this from a much larger clone, so it may be a read error. This sequence joins TRBV5-1 and TRBJ2-2, with D possibly being TRBD1 (6 bases). The V end was cut by 0 bases, the J end by 7 bases, with 10 bases between. Looked up from germline, CDR1 is SGHRS and CDR2 is YFSETQ. The CDR3 sequence is 14 residues long. Here the CDR3 reads CASSLATGSGELFF. DNA of the CDR3: TGCGCCAGCAGCTTGGCAACAGGGAGCGGGGAGCTGTTTTTT.

This clonotype showed up many times. The chain joins TRBV10-3 to TRBJ2-7, with 12 bases identical to TRBD2. The CDR3 length is 16 residues. Trimming at V came to 3 bases and at J to 4 bases, leaving 7 bases not matched to a gene. Germline V gene data show CDR1 as ENHRY and CDR2 as SYGVKD. CDR3 DNA: TGTGCCATCAGTGAACGCTGGACTAGCGGGGCGTACGAGCAGTACTTC. Residues: CAISERWTSGAYEQYF.

The J gene is TRBJ2-1, the V gene TRBV20-1; 10 bases line up with TRBD2. V shed 0 bases, J shed 0 bases, and the junction held 17 bases outside the gene matches. Germline V CDR1 and CDR2: DFQATT, SNEGSKA (reference sequence). The CDR3 loop spans 21 amino acids. CDR3 DNA sequence: TGCAGTGCTAGAGATCGTTGGGGGACTAGCGACTCTAGGAGCTCCTACAATGAGCAGTTCTTC. Its protein product is CSARDRWGTSDSRSSYNEQFF.